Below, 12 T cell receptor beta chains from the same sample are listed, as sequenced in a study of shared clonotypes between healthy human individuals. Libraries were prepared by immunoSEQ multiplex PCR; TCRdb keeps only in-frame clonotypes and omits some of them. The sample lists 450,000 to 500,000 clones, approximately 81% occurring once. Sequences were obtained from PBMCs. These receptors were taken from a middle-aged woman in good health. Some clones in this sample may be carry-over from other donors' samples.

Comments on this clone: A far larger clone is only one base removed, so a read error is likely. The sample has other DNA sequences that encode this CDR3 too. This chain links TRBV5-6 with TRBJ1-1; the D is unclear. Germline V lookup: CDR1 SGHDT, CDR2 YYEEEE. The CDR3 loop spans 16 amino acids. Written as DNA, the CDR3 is TGCGCCAGCAGCTTGTCGACAAGCCGGTGGAACACTGAAGCTTTCTTT. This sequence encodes CASSLSTSRWNTEAFF.

The CDR3 reads CASSRSYEQYF. Written as DNA, the CDR3 is TGTGCCAGCAGCCGCTCCTACGAGCAGTACTTC. The chain joins TRBV14 to TRBJ2-7; no clear D. CDR3 size: 11 residues. Germline values: CDR1 SGHDN, CDR2 FVKESK. Trimming stripped 4 bases from V and 0 bases from J, with 1 base between.

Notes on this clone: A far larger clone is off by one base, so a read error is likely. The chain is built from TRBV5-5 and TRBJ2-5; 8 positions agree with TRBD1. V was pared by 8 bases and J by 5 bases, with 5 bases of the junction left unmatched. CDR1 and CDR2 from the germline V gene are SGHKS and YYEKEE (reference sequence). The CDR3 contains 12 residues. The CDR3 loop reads CASSGGTETQYF. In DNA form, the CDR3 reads TGTGCCAGTTCAGGGGGCACGGAGACCCAGTACTTC.

DNA of the CDR3: TGTGCCAGCAGTTACTCCGACTTCACAGATACGCAGTATTTT. This encodes CASSYSDFTDTQYF. The rearrangement joins TRBV6-6 to TRBJ2-3; D remains unclear. Germline CDR1 is MNHNY and CDR2 is SVGAGI (reference sequence). The CDR3 spans 14 residues. V lost 0 bases to trimming and J lost 2 bases, with 6 bases between them.

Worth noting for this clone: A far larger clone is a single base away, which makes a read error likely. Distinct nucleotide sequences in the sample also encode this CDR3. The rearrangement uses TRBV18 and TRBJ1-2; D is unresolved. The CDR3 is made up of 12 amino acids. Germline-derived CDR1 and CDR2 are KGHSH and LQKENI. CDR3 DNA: TGTGCCAGCTCACCACCAGACTATGGCTATACCTTC. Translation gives CASSPPDYGYTF.

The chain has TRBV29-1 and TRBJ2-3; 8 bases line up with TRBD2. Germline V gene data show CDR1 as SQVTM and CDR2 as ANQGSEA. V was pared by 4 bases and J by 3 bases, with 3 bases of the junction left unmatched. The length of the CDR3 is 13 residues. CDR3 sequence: CSVAPSGTDTQYF. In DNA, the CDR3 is TGCAGCGTTGCCCCTAGCGGGACAGATACGCAGTATTTT.

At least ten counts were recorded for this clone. CDR3 sequence: CATTPSGSASDTQYF. The CDR3 region has the DNA TGCGCCACGACTCCTAGCGGGAGTGCTTCAGATACGCAGTATTTT. The chain is built from TRBV10-2 and TRBJ2-3, with 10 bases identical to TRBD2. The CDR3 length is 15 residues. Germline assignment: CDR1 WSHSY and CDR2 SAAADI. V shed 10 bases and J 4 bases; nucleotides not matched to a gene: 11.

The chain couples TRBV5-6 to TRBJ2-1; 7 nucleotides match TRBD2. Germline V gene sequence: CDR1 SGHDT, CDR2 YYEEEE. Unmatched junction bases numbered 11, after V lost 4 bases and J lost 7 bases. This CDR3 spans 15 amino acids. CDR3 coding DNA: TGTGCCAGCAGCCGCCGGTTAGCGGGTTTTAATGAGCAGTTCTTC. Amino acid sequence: CASSRRLAGFNEQFF.

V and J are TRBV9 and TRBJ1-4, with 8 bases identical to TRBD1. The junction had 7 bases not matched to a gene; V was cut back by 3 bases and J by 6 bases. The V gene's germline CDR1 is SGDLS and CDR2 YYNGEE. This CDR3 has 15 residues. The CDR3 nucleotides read TGTGCCAGCAGCGCCCGGACAGGGTTTGATGAAAAACTGTTTTTT. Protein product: CASSARTGFDEKLFF.

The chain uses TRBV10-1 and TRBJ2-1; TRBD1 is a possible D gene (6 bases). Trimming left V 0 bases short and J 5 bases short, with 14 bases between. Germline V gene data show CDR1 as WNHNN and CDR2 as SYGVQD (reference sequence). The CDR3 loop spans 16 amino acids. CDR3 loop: CASSESLRTANNEQFF. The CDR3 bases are TGCGCCAGCAGTGAGTCGTTAAGGACAGCCAACAATGAGCAGTTCTTC.

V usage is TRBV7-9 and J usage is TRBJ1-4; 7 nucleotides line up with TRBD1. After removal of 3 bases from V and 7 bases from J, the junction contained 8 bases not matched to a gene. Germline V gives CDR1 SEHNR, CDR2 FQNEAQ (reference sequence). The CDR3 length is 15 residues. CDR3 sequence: CASSFRQGLAEKLFF. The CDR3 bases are TGTGCCAGCAGCTTCAGACAGGGTCTGGCTGAAAAACTGTTTTTT. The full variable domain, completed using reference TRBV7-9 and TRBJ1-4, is DTGVSQNPRHKITKRGQNVTFRCDPISEHNRLYWYRQTLGQGPEFLTYFQNEAQLEKSRLLSDRFSAERPKGSFSTLEIQRTEQGDSAMYLCASSFRQGLAEKLFFGSGTQLSVL.

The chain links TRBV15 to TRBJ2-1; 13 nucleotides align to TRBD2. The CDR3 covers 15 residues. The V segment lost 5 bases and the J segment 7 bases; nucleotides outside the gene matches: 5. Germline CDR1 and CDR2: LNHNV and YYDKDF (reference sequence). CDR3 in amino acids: CATSLGLAGVNEQFF. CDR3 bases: TGTGCCACCAGCCTCGGACTAGCGGGAGTAAATGAGCAGTTCTTC.